This paragraph covers one T cell receptor beta chain sequence. What it recognizes is unknown. The entry originates in a study of CD8+ T cells in alopecia areata. Overall study context: The study gave treated patients oral tofacitinib at 5 to 10 mg twice daily.

After isolation, RNA underwent reverse transcription to generate cDNA as the sequencing template. The repertoire was sequenced with immunoSEQ multiplex PCR; TCRdb's copy has only in-frame clones and lacks some. The repertoire includes roughly 130,000 clones, around 60% of them detected once, and 4.5% to 5.5% sits in the top ten. Broader study findings: In lesional scalp, particularly from alopecia totalis/universalis, clonality was higher than in normal scalp. Alphabeta T cells residing in normal skin are also sequenced in scalp samples.

The receptor's source is a human donor with alopecia areata. Material: CD4+ T cells sorted from blood, obtained at week 0.

The CDR3 loop is CASSRDIGTGYTF. The CDR3, as DNA: TGTGCCAGCAGCCGCGACATCGGAACGGGGTACACCTTC. The V call is TRBV11-1, the J call TRBJ1-2; no clear D. This CDR3 contains 13 residues. The V gene's germline CDR1 is SGHAT and CDR2 FQDESV (reference sequence). V lost 5 bases to trimming and J lost 11 bases, with 18 bases between them.